These 13 T cell receptor beta chains share one sample of origin, sequenced in a study of cytomegalovirus exposure and HLA in healthy donors. Use of 60 Vbeta and 13 Jbeta primers characterized the PCR. The data were produced by immunoSEQ multiplex PCR, yet TCRdb's version contains in-frame clones alone and is incomplete. The sample lists some 130,000 clones, approximately 68% seen once, with about 1.5% in the top ten. The specimen was PBMCs. The receptors shown here come from a man aged 30 to 39 in good health and CMV-seropositive.

The chain employs TRBV11-2 and TRBJ1-2, with D perhaps matching TRBD1 (6 bases). The CDR3 runs to 13 residues. V shed 3 bases and J shed 6 bases, with 11 bases lying between them. Germline lookup yields CDR1 SGHAT and CDR2 FQNNGV. In DNA, the CDR3 is TGTGCCAGCAGCTTGGGGGGGCCTGATGGCTACACCTTC. This sequence encodes CASSLGGPDGYTF. The complete variable domain, with remaining parts taken from reference TRBV11-2 and TRBJ1-2, reads EAGVAQSPRYKIIEKRQSVAFWCNPISGHATLYWYQQILGQGPKLLIQFQNNGVVDDSQLPKDRFSAERLKGVDSTLKIQPAKLEDSAVYLCASSLGGPDGYTFGSGTRLTVV.

This clone appeared a few times. This chain joins TRBV28 and TRBJ2-1, with TRBD1 identical over 8 bases. The J segment lost 4 bases and the V segment lost 5 bases, leaving 7 bases of the junction unmatched. Per germline, CDR1 MDHEN and CDR2 SYDVKM. CDR3 length: 15 residues. This CDR3 reads CASSAPDRVYNEQFF. The CDR3 region has the DNA TGTGCCAGCAGTGCGCCGGACAGGGTTTACAATGAGCAGTTCTTC.

V usage is TRBV7-9 and J usage is TRBJ1-4; D is possibly TRBD1 (6 bases). This CDR3 has 14 residues. In germline, CDR1 is SEHNR, CDR2 FQNEAQ (reference sequence). V lost 2 bases and J lost 4, with 8 bases in between. CDR3 sequence (DNA): TGTGCCAGCAGCTTAAGGGGGAGTAATGAAAAACTGTTTTTT. Protein: CASSLRGSNEKLFF.

The chain has TRBV5-6 and TRBJ1-1, with D possibly TRBD1 on 5 matching bases. CDR1 SGHDT and CDR2 YYEEEE come from the germline V gene. This CDR3 has 17 amino acids. CDR3: CARISRGGKPMNTEAFF. CDR3 nucleotide sequence: TGTGCACGGATCTCCCGGGGGGGAAAGCCAATGAACACTGAAGCTTTCTTT.

CDR3 in DNA: TGCGCCAGCAGCCTGATGGGACTAGGGGACAATGAGCAGTTCTTC. Translating it yields CASSLMGLGDNEQFF. The chain combines TRBV4-1 with TRBJ2-1, with 8 positions matching TRBD2. The length of the CDR3 is 15 residues. Germline CDR1 is MGHRA and CDR2 is YSYEKL. Unmatched junction bases numbered 7, after V lost 4 bases and J lost 5 bases.

The chain carries TRBV27 and TRBJ1-2; D is uncertain. The CDR3 has 15 residues. CDR1 is MNHEY, CDR2 SMNVEV, per germline (reference sequence). Trimming took 1 base from V and 6 from J, leaving 15 bases between them. This CDR3 is CASSLYATPMNGYTF. The CDR3 nucleotides read TGTGCCAGCAGTTTATATGCTACTCCTATGAATGGCTACACCTTC.

The J gene is TRBJ1-1, the V gene TRBV29-1; 8 bases line up with TRBD1. Trimming cost V 7 bases and J 1 base; bases outside gene matches: 5. The CDR3 is made up of 13 amino acids. Germline loops: CDR1 SQVTM, CDR2 ANQGSEA. CDR3 nucleotide sequence: TGCAGCGCTCGGACAGGGACGAACACTGAAGCTTTCTTT. Protein product: CSARTGTNTEAFF.

The chain carries TRBV18 and TRBJ2-7, with 7 bases matching TRBD1. This CDR3 is 15 amino acids long. J gave up 5 bases and V 1 base, and 8 bases lay outside the gene matches. Per germline, CDR1 KGHSH and CDR2 LQKENI. The CDR3 bases are TGTGCCAGCTCACCACTCACACAGGGGCCCCACGAGCAGTACTTC. It translates to CASSPLTQGPHEQYF. Full variable domain (outside the CDR3, taken from reference TRBV18 and TRBJ2-7): NAGVMQNPRHLVRRRGQEARLRCSPMKGHSHVYWYRQLPEEGLKFMVYLQKENIIDESGMPKERFSAEFPKEGPSILRIQQVVRGDSAAYFCASSPLTQGPHEQYFGPGTRLTVT.

The sample holds one count of this clone. The J gene is TRBJ2-2, the V gene TRBV19, with D tentatively TRBD1 (5 bases). Per germline, CDR1 LNHDA and CDR2 SQIVND (reference sequence). V shed 4 bases and J shed 9 bases, with 18 bases lying between them. The CDR3 length is 15 residues. The CDR3 DNA reads TGTGCCAGTAGTAGCCAGGGTTTATCGTACCGGGAGCTGTTTTTT. It codes for CASSSQGLSYRELFF.

The CDR3 sequence: CASSPNEAGTGYEQYF. The CDR3 nucleotides are TGTGCCAGCAGCCCTAATGAGGCCGGGACAGGCTACGAGCAGTACTTC. The chain uses TRBV9 and TRBJ2-7, with 8 positions matching TRBD1. Trimming removed 4 bases from V and 3 bases from J; junction bases left unmatched: 12. CDR1 and CDR2 (germline): SGDLS, YYNGEE. CDR3 length: 16 amino acids.

For this clone: An end of the junction does not agree with germline; a read error may underlie this. The chain combines TRBV7-9 with TRBJ2-2, with D possibly being TRBD2 (5 bases). The CDR3 covers 16 residues. Germline assignment: CDR1 SEHNR and CDR2 FQNEAQ (reference sequence). This CDR3 reads CVSSFTASILTGELFF. In DNA, the CDR3 is TGTGTCAGCAGCTTCACAGCTAGCATCCTCACCGGGGAGCTGTTTTTT.

The chain has TRBV5-1 and TRBJ1-1; no definite D call. This CDR3 contains 14 residues. Between the trimmed V and J ends, which lost 0 bases and 1 base, there was a span of 7 bases. From germline, CDR1 is SGHRS and CDR2 YFSETQ. The CDR3 loop reads CASSLDRPNTEAFF. For the CDR3, the DNA is TGCGCCAGCAGCTTGGACAGACCGAACACTGAAGCTTTCTTT.

This clone has only a few counts. V is TRBV5-1 and J is TRBJ2-1; possible D gene TRBD1, 5 bases. Germline loops: CDR1 SGHRS, CDR2 YFSETQ. Trimming stripped 0 bases from V and 11 bases from J, with 9 bases between. This CDR3 region has 12 residues. CDR3 nucleotide sequence: TGCGCCAGCAGCTTGGCAGGGATTAAGCAGTTCTTC. Protein: CASSLAGIKQFF.